This passage covers 9 T cell receptor beta chains from one sample sequenced in a study of early T cells in non-severe SARS-CoV-2 infection. Via MiXCR, TCRdb re-called the 5' RACE reads, giving one row per CDR3 protein. The sample yields about 18,000 distinct CDR3 sequences, roughly 6.1% seen once. The specimen was whole blood. The receptor source for this set is an adult who was a healthcare worker with PCR-confirmed SARS-CoV-2 infection or an uninfected control (not recorded which).

This clonotype was counted ten times or more. For the CDR3, the DNA is TGTGCCAGCAGCTCCAACAGGGGTTCACGTACAGATACGCAGTATTTT. Its protein product is CASSSNRGSRTDTQYF. The rearrangement links TRBV7-8 to TRBJ2-3, with 7 bases aligning to TRBD1. The CDR3 is 16 residues long. Germline lookup yields CDR1 SGHVS and CDR2 FQNEAQ. V lost 4 bases and J lost 3; bases outside the gene matches: 10.

This clonotype appeared many times. V usage is TRBV20-1 and J usage is TRBJ2-7, with D possibly matching TRBD1 (5 bases). The CDR3 loop spans 11 amino acids. The V end lost 0 bases, the J end lost 9 bases, and 9 bases lay between the germline ends. From germline, CDR1 is DFQATT and CDR2 SNEGSKA (reference sequence). This CDR3 is CSARDQGAQYF. CDR3 coding DNA: TGCAGTGCTAGAGATCAAGGGGCGCAGTACTTC.

This clonotype has a count of ten or more. This sequence joins TRBV7-9 and TRBJ2-1, with 9 bases fitting TRBD2. This CDR3 spans 17 amino acids. Germline CDR1 and CDR2: SEHNR and FQNEAQ (reference sequence). The V segment lost 0 bases and the J segment 6 bases; nucleotides outside the gene matches: 9. CDR3 sequence (DNA): TGTGCCAGCAGCTTAGCCCTGGCGGGAGGGCCTGGCAATGAGCAGTTCTTC. Translating it yields CASSLALAGGPGNEQFF.

In this sample, this clonotype turned up a few times. The chain employs TRBV7-3 and TRBJ2-7, with TRBD2 identical over 9 bases. V shed 5 bases and J 2 bases; nucleotides not matched to a gene: 4. The CDR3 is 14 residues long. In germline, CDR1 is SGHTA, CDR2 FQGTGA. CDR3 region: CASSPVAGAYEQYF. Written as DNA, the CDR3 is TGTGCCAGCAGCCCCGTAGCGGGAGCCTACGAGCAGTACTTC.

This clonotype was seen ten or more times. This chain joins TRBV5-1 and TRBJ2-3; 8 bases line up with TRBD2. The trim removed 5 bases at V and 3 bases at J, leaving 11 bases unmatched. The CDR3 extends over 16 amino acids. Looked up from germline, CDR1 is SGHRS and CDR2 is YFSETQ. CDR3 sequence: CASRIRQAGETDTQYF. In nucleotides, the CDR3 is TGCGCCAGCAGGATCCGCCAAGCGGGAGAGACAGATACGCAGTATTTT.

The table lists this clonotype with a few counts. CDR3 sequence reads: CSARGGDGEQYF. The CDR3 DNA reads as TGCAGTGCTAGAGGCGGGGACGGCGAGCAGTACTTC. The rearrangement joins TRBV20-1 to TRBJ2-7, with D possibly TRBD2 on 6 matching bases. Trimming took 1 base from V and 6 from J, leaving 10 bases between them. The CDR3 consists of 12 residues. Germline CDR1 reads DFQATT; CDR2 reads SNEGSKA (reference sequence).

This clonotype was seen ten or more times. The genes are TRBV5-5 and TRBJ1-4; a weak D match, TRBD1 (6 bases). Trimming stripped 0 bases from V and 7 bases from J, with 7 bases between. CDR3 size: 13 residues. Germline CDR1 SGHKS, CDR2 YYEKEE (reference sequence). The CDR3 bases are TGTGCCAGCAGCTTGGCAGGGGCTGAAAAACTGTTTTTT. As protein: CASSLAGAEKLFF.

Concerning this clonotype: The junction does not match germline at one end; this may be a read error. CDR3 nucleotides: TGTGCTAGCAGCTTAGCGCCGGGAGGGGCCACCGGGGAGCTGTTTTTT. Protein sequence: CASSLAPGGATGELFF. This chain links TRBV7-7 with TRBJ2-2; 8 bases match TRBD2. The CDR3 is 16 amino acids. Per the germline V gene, CDR1 is SSHAT and CDR2 is FNYEAQ (reference sequence).

The sample holds many counts of this clonotype. The CDR3 bases are TGCAGTGCTGACGGGCCGCAAGAGACCCAGTACTTC. The encoded protein is CSADGPQETQYF. This rearrangement joins TRBV20-1 to TRBJ2-5; D is undetermined. CDR1 and CDR2 (germline): DFQATT, SNEGSKA (reference sequence). Trimming left V 5 bases short and J 2 bases short, with 9 bases between. The CDR3 has 12 amino acids.